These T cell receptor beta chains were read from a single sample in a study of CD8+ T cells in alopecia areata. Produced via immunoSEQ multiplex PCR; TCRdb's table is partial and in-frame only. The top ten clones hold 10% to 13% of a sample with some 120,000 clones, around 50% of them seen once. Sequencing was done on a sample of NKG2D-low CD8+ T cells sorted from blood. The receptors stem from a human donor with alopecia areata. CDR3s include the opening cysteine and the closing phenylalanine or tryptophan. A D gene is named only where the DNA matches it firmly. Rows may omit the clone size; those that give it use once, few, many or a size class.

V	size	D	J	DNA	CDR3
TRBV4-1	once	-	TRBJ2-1	TGCGCCAGCACCGAGAGCCTGGGGGCAGCTGAGCAGTTCTTC	CASTESLGAAEQFF
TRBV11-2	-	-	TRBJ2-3	TGTGCCAGCAGCTTTAGGGCAGATACGCAGTATTTT	CASSFRADTQYF
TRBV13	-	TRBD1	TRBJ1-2	TGTGCCAGCAGCAGGGGACAGAGTTATGGCTACACCTTC	CASSRGQSYGYTF
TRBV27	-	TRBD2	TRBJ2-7	TGTGCCAGCAGTTGGGAGGGCGAGCAGTACTTC	CASSWEGEQYF
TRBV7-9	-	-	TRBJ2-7	TGTGCCAGCACCTTGGGCAGTTCGTACGAGCAGTACTTC	CASTLGSSYEQYF
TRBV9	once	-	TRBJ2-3	TGTGCCAGCAGCTCCCCGACAGAAGATTTCACAGATACGCAGTATTTT	CASSSPTEDFTDTQYF
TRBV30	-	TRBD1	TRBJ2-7	TGTGCCTGGACCAGGGACAGCGGCGAGCAGTACTTC	CAWTRDSGEQYF
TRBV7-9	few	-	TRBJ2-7	TGTGCCAGCAGCTTCGGAGGCTCCTACGAGCAGTACTTC	CASSFGGSYEQYF
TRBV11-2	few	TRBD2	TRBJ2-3	TGTGCCAGCAGCTTAACCAGCGGGGGGGCAGATACGCAGTATTTT	CASSLTSGGADTQYF
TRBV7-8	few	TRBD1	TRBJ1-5	TGTGCCAGCGGACAGGGAGATAGCAATCAGCCCCAGCATTTT	CASGQGDSNQPQHF
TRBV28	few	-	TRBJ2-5	TGTGCCAGCAGTTCGGGGGCCCAAGAGACCCAGTACTTC	CASSSGAQETQYF
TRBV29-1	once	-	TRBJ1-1	TGCAGCGTCACAGGGACGGCGAACACTGAAGCTTTCTTT	CSVTGTANTEAFF